The 24 T cell receptor beta chains reported below all come from one sample, sequenced in a study of blood T cell repertoires in COVID-19. Produced via immunoSEQ multiplex PCR; TCRdb's table is partial and in-frame only. The sample lists about 64,000 clones, around 82% occurring once. Sequencing input: peripheral blood. Receptor source: a man between 60 and 75 years old with COVID-19, enrolled during active disease.

In regard to this clone: The same CDR3 also results from other DNA sequences found in this sample. V usage is TRBV5-5 and J usage is TRBJ1-1, with TRBD1 as a possible D gene (6 bases). CDR1 is SGHKS, CDR2 YYEKEE, per germline (reference sequence). The CDR3 runs to 15 residues. Trimming pared 0 bases from V and 4 bases from J, leaving 13 bases between. Here the CDR3 reads CASSLGARGATEAFF. In DNA, the CDR3 is TGTGCCAGCAGCTTGGGGGCGCGGGGGGCCACTGAAGCTTTCTTT.

This chain connects TRBV7-9 to TRBJ2-5; D possibly corresponds to TRBD2 (6 bases). The J call may not be correct, given that the DNA end is closer to TRBJ2-7. Germline V gives CDR1 SEHNR, CDR2 FQNEAQ (reference sequence). The CDR3 totals 13 residues. This CDR3 is CASSKAGTGEQYF. For the CDR3, the DNA is TGTGCCAGCAGCAAGGCTGGGACTGGCGAGCAGTACTTC.

The chain joins TRBV13 to TRBJ2-3, with TRBD2 matching 16 bases. The J segment lost 4 bases and the V segment lost 5 bases, leaving 9 bases of the junction unmatched. In germline, CDR1 is PRHDT, CDR2 FYEKMQ (reference sequence). There are 18 residues in the CDR3. CDR3 protein: CASSGGTSGRAVADTQYF. For the CDR3, the DNA is TGTGCCAGCAGCGGAGGGACTAGCGGGAGGGCTGTGGCAGATACGCAGTATTTT.

The rearrangement uses TRBV7-2 and TRBJ2-7; D may be TRBD2 (5 bases). Germline assignment: CDR1 SGHTA and CDR2 FQGNSA. The CDR3 totals 14 residues. The V and J ends lost 5 bases and 6 bases respectively, with 17 bases between them. CDR3 region: CASSLVSGVPEQYF. DNA of the CDR3: TGTGCCAGCAGCCTAGTCTCCGGGGTTCCCGAGCAGTACTTC.

This clone showed up many times. V gene TRBV7-3 combines with J gene TRBJ1-1; D is ambiguous. Trimming took off 5 bases at V and 6 bases at J, with 13 bases between the two ends. Germline CDR1 SGHTA, CDR2 FQGTGA. CDR3 length: 13 residues. The CDR3: CASSPSIGAEAFF. CDR3 bases: TGTGCCAGCAGCCCGTCGATCGGGGCTGAAGCTTTCTTT.

The chain recombines TRBV12-5 with TRBJ2-7; TRBD1 aligns across 8 bases. Germline trimming cut 6 bases from V and 9 bases from J; bases unmatched to any gene: 10. The CDR3 runs to 13 residues. The germline gives CDR1 LGHNT, CDR2 FRNRAP. The CDR3 protein is CASGPDRGSRQYF. The CDR3 region has the DNA TGTGCTAGTGGCCCAGACAGGGGAAGTCGGCAGTACTTC.

V and J are TRBV30 and TRBJ2-3; D gene unclear. The CDR3 is 11 amino acids. V was clipped by 6 bases and J by 4 bases, with 8 bases between them. CDR1 and CDR2 from the germline V gene are GTSNPN and SVGIG (reference sequence). The CDR3 loop is CACTLADTQYF. The CDR3 region has the DNA TGTGCCTGTACCCTAGCAGATACGCAGTATTTT.

The chain carries TRBV7-9 and TRBJ2-1, with D perhaps matching TRBD2 (5 bases). CDR3 length: 16 residues. Trimming took 2 bases from V and 5 from J, leaving 16 bases between them. Germline CDR1 SEHNR, CDR2 FQNEAQ (reference sequence). The DNA for the CDR3 is TGTGCCAGCAGCTTATGGGGTGGGAGTGGGCACAATGAGCAGTTCTTC. Protein sequence: CASSLWGGSGHNEQFF.

This clone was observed a handful of times. The chain recombines TRBV7-9 with TRBJ2-3, with D perhaps TRBD1 (5 bases). Trimming removed 1 base at V and 6 bases at J, with 5 bases between. From germline, CDR1 is SEHNR and CDR2 FQNEAQ (reference sequence). CDR3 length: 12 amino acids. Here the CDR3 reads CASSLDRDTQYF. Written as DNA, the CDR3 is TGTGCCAGCAGCTTAGACAGGGATACGCAGTATTTT.

The gene calls are TRBV7-9 and TRBJ2-5; unclear D gene. Germline V gene sequence: CDR1 SEHNR, CDR2 FQNEAQ (reference sequence). The CDR3 totals 11 residues. V gave up 4 bases and J gave up 4 bases, with 4 bases separating them. The DNA of the CDR3 is TGTGCCAGCAGCTCCCGAGAGACCCAGTACTTC. It specifies CASSSRETQYF.

This clone has just one count. V is TRBV30 and J is TRBJ2-1, with TRBD2 matching over 7 bases. In germline, CDR1 is GTSNPN, CDR2 SVGIG (reference sequence). The ends lost 2 bases at V and 5 bases at J; junction bases unmatched: 9. This CDR3 is built from 15 residues. As DNA, the CDR3 is TGTGCCTGGAGTAAAGGACTAGGGAGGGACAATGAGCAGTTCTTC. It is translated as CAWSKGLGRDNEQFF.

The chain employs TRBV7-6 and TRBJ2-7; 8 nucleotides agree with TRBD1. J lost 7 bases, V lost 1 base, and 6 bases had no gene match. Germline CDR1 is SGHVS and CDR2 is FNYEAQ. The CDR3 is 14 amino acids. CDR3 sequence: CASSLGGRGQEQYF. The CDR3 DNA sequence: TGTGCCAGCAGCTTAGGAGGCAGGGGGCAGGAGCAGTACTTC. Full variable domain (rest looked up from reference TRBV7-6 and TRBJ2-7): GAGVSQSPRYKVTKRGQDVALRCDPISGHVSLYWYRQALGQGPEFLTYFNYEAQQDKSGLPNDRFSAERPEGSISTLTIQRTEQRDSAMYRCASSLGGRGQEQYFGPGTRLTVT.

This sequence joins TRBV2 and TRBJ2-2; maybe TRBD1 (6 bases). CDR1 SNHLY and CDR2 FYNNEI come from the germline V gene. This CDR3 comprises 14 residues. The V end was cut by 10 bases, the J end by 1 base, with 13 bases between. CDR3 nucleotides: TGTGCCACCCGGGACACCTTGAACACCGGGGAGCTGTTTTTT. Translated, it gives CATRDTLNTGELFF.

The rearrangement joins TRBV3-1 (or the pseudogene TRBV3-2) to TRBJ2-1, with 14 bases lining up with TRBD2. The germline CDR1 and CDR2 sequences are LGHDT and YNNKEL (reference sequence). CDR3 length: 15 amino acids. After removal of 3 bases from V and 8 bases from J, the junction contained 3 bases not matched to a gene. The CDR3 coding sequence is TGTGCCAGCAGCCAGACTAGCGGGAGGGGGGATGAGCAGTTCTTC. The encoded protein is CASSQTSGRGDEQFF.

The chain employs TRBV6-1 and TRBJ2-3; D uncertain. CDR3 length: 14 residues. CDR1 and CDR2 (germline): MNHNS, SASEGT. The V and J ends lost 3 bases and 3 bases respectively, with 10 bases between them. The CDR3 region is CASSDPLRTDTQYF. The DNA of the CDR3 is TGTGCCAGCAGTGACCCTCTCCGGACAGATACGCAGTATTTT.

This chain joins TRBV9 and TRBJ2-1, with TRBD1 matching over 8 bases. The CDR3 extends over 14 amino acids. Per the germline V gene, CDR1 is SGDLS and CDR2 is YYNGEE. Germline trimming cut 2 bases from V and 6 bases from J; bases unmatched to any gene: 4. The CDR3 DNA reads TGTGCCAGCAGCGTCGACAGGGGATCCAATGAGCAGTTCTTC. Protein sequence: CASSVDRGSNEQFF. The variable domain in full, with the rest retrieved from reference TRBV9 and TRBJ2-1, is DSGVTQTPKHLITATGQRVTLRCSPRSGDLSVYWYQQSLDQGLQFLIQYYNGEERAKGNILERFSAQQFPDLHSELNLSSLELGDSALYFCASSVDRGSNEQFFGPGTRLTVL.

The V gene is TRBV5-5, the J gene TRBJ2-1; TRBD2 might be the D (5 bases). Germline V lookup: CDR1 SGHKS, CDR2 YYEKEE (reference sequence). This CDR3 spans 18 amino acids. Deletions cut 2 bases from V and 0 bases from J, with 18 bases between. The CDR3 loop is CASSLQPDSLSSYNEQFF. CDR3 nucleotide sequence: TGTGCCAGCAGCTTACAGCCGGACTCTCTGAGCTCCTACAATGAGCAGTTCTTC.

The chain couples TRBV30 to TRBJ1-1; D call uncertain. Between the trimmed V and J ends, which lost 0 bases and 6 bases, there was a span of 11 bases. Germline values: CDR1 GTSNPN, CDR2 SVGIG (reference sequence). The CDR3 has 13 amino acids. CDR3 loop: CAWSVLAGAEAFF. The CDR3 nucleotides are TGTGCCTGGAGTGTACTAGCGGGAGCTGAAGCTTTCTTT.

The rearrangement uses TRBV5-4 and TRBJ2-7; weak D call: TRBD1 (5 bases). The V gene's germline CDR1 is SGHNT and CDR2 YYREEE (reference sequence). This CDR3 has 15 residues. V gave up 4 bases and J gave up 2 bases, with 16 bases separating them. The CDR3 sequence: CASSLAGRGTYEQYF. Written as DNA, the CDR3 is TGTGCCAGCAGCCTGGCCGGTAGGGGCACCTACGAGCAGTACTTC.

The genes are TRBV6-5 and TRBJ2-1; D might be TRBD1 (6 bases). The V and J ends lost 6 bases and 9 bases respectively, with 15 bases between them. The V gene's germline CDR1 is MNHEY and CDR2 SVGAGI. CDR3 length: 13 residues. Here the CDR3 DNA reads TGTGCCAGCAGCTACCAAGGCAGGGGTGAGCAGTTCTTC. Its translation is CASSYQGRGEQFF.

V gene TRBV7-2 combines with J gene TRBJ2-3; TRBD2 matches 11 bases. This CDR3 comprises 16 residues. V lost 0 bases and J lost 3; bases outside the gene matches: 2. Germline V gene data show CDR1 as SGHTA and CDR2 as FQGNSA. The DNA of the CDR3 is TGTGCCAGCAGCTTAGCTAGCGGGAGGGCAACAGATACGCAGTATTTT. This encodes CASSLASGRATDTQYF.

This clone was detected only once. This chain connects TRBV23-1 to TRBJ2-7, with a possible D match to TRBD2 (5 bases). TRBV23-1 is placed among ORFs of uncertain function. CDR3 size: 14 residues. The ends were cut back, 4 bases at V and 1 base at J, with 11 bases in the middle. The CDR3 DNA sequence: TGCGCCAGCAGTCGAGGGCGGTCTTCCTACGAGCAGTACTTC. Translating it yields CASSRGRSSYEQYF.

V is TRBV4-1 and J is TRBJ2-7; 8 bases are shared with TRBD2. The CDR3 spans 15 residues. J lost 3 bases, V lost 1 base, and 5 bases had no gene match. Germline-derived CDR1 and CDR2 are MGHRA and YSYEKL. The CDR3 sequence is CASSQGGGRIYEQYF. The CDR3 DNA reads as TGCGCCAGCAGCCAAGGTGGCGGGAGGATCTACGAGCAGTACTTC.

This sequence joins TRBV7-2 and TRBJ2-1; D uncertain. CDR1 and CDR2 from the germline V gene are SGHTA and FQGNSA. The V end was cut by 0 bases, the J end by 0 bases, with 6 bases between. The CDR3 consists of 15 residues. The CDR3 reads CASSLASSSYNEQFF. As DNA, the CDR3 is TGTGCCAGCAGCTTAGCGTCGAGCTCCTACAATGAGCAGTTCTTC. The variable domain in full, with the rest retrieved from reference TRBV7-2 and TRBJ2-1, is GAGVSQSPSNKVTEKGKDVELRCDPISGHTALYWYRQSLGQGLEFLIYFQGNSAPDKSGLPSDRFSAERTGGSVSTLTIQRTQQEDSAVYLCASSLASSSYNEQFFGPGTRLTVL.